This T cell receptor beta chain was found in a study of naive and memory T cell subsets. Study-wide points: TCR transcript changes with activation or differentiation may affect this RNA method.

To note about this clonotype: Antigen unknown.

As for treatment: skin biopsy from PPD injection site in Mantoux-positive individual. Input was roughly 1 to 1000 ng of DNase-treated total RNA without cell sorting. The library had UMIs added by 3' ligation of an oligonucleotide to TCR cDNA. Individuals with a positive Mantoux test gave biopsies from PPD-injected skin. Alpha and beta constant region primers primed reverse transcription for blood and skin samples. TCRdb re-called the UMI-ligation and nested PCR reads with MiXCR, one entry per CDR3 protein. This sample has fewer than 20,000 distinct CDR3 sequences, with roughly 9.8% found just once. Trimming took 0 bases from V and 0 from J, leaving 18 bases between them. The CDR3 is 18 amino acids. Looked up from germline, CDR1 is GTSNPN and CDR2 is SVGIG (reference sequence).

V usage is TRBV30 and J usage is TRBJ1-3; D unclear. The receptor was derived from an adult in good health. The material was skin, obtained from a tuberculin skin test site. The CDR3 DNA reads as TGTGCCTGGAGTGTATGGGTCCTGGACGGCTACTCTGGAAACACCATATATTTT. It yields the protein CAWSVWVLDGYSGNTIYF.